This record looks at one T cell receptor (beta chain) sequence and its context. The antigen remains undetermined. This sample is part of a study of T cell responses to AZD1222 COVID-19 vaccine. Study-level points and caveats: Just a handful of people given AZD1222 tested seropositive at baseline.

Sequenced by immunoSEQ multiplex PCR; TCRdb stores in-frame clones only, minus some. The sample lists roughly 120,000 clones; roughly 88% were seen once. The CDR3 extends over 14 amino acids. Trimming took off 4 bases at V and 2 bases at J, with 11 bases between the two ends. Per germline, CDR1 LNHDA and CDR2 SQIVND (reference sequence). V is TRBV19 and J is TRBJ1-2; D gene uncertain. Sequenced material: peripheral blood, taken on day 0 of AZD1222 vaccination. The sequence was collected from an adult in good health. The CDR3 DNA follows: TGTGCCAGTAGTACCCCGGGCGGCAACTATGGCTACACCTTC. Translation gives CASSTPGGNYGYTF.